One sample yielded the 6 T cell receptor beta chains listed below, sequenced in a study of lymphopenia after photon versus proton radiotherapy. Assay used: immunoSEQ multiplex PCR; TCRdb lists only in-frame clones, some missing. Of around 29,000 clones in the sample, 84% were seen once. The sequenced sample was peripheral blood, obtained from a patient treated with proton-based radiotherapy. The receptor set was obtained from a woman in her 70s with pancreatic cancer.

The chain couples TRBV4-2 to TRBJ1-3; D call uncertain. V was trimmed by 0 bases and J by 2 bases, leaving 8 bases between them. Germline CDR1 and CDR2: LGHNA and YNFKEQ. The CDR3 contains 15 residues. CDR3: CASSQDREAGNTIYF. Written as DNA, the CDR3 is TGTGCCAGCAGCCAAGATCGGGAGGCTGGAAACACCATATATTTT.

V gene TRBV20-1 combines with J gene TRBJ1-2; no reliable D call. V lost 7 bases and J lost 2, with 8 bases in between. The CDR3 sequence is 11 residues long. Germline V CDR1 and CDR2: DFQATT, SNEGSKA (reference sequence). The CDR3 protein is CSGVRNYGYTF. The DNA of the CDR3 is TGCAGTGGCGTTAGGAACTATGGCTACACCTTC.

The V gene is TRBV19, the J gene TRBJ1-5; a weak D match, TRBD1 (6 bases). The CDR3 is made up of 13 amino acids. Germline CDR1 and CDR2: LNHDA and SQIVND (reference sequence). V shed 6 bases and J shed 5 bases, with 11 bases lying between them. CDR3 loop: CASRGQYDQPQHF. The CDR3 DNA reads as TGTGCCAGTAGAGGACAGTACGATCAGCCCCAGCATTTT. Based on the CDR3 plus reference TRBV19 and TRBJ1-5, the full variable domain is DGGITQSPKYLFRKEGQNVTLSCEQNLNHDAMYWYRQDPGQGLRLIYYSQIVNDFQKGDIAEGYSVSREKKESFPLTVTSAQKNPTAFYLCASRGQYDQPQHFGDGTRLSIL.

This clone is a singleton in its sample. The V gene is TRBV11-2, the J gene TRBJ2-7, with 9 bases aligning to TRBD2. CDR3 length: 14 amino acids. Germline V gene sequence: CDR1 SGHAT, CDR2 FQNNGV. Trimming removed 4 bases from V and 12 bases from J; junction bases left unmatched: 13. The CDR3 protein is CASSSPAGGVSAYF. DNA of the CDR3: TGTGCCAGCAGCTCACCAGCGGGAGGTGTCTCGGCGTACTTC. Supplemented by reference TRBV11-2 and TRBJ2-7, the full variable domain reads EAGVAQSPRYKIIEKRQSVAFWCNPISGHATLYWYQQILGQGPKLLIQFQNNGVVDDSQLPKDRFSAERLKGVDSTLKIQPAKLEDSAVYLCASSSPAGGVSAYFGPGTRLTVT.

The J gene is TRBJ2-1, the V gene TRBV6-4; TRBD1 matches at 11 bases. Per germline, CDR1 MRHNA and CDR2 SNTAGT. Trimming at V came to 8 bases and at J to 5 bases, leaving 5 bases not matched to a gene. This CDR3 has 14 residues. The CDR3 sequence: CASGRTGGNNEQFF. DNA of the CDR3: TGTGCCAGCGGAAGGACAGGGGGCAACAATGAGCAGTTCTTC.

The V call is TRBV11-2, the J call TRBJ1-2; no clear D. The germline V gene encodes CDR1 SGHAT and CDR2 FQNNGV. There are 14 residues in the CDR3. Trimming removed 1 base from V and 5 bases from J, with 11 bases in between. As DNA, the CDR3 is TGTGCCAGCAGCTTAGGGCGGAACCTTTATGGCTACACCTTC. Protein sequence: CASSLGRNLYGYTF.